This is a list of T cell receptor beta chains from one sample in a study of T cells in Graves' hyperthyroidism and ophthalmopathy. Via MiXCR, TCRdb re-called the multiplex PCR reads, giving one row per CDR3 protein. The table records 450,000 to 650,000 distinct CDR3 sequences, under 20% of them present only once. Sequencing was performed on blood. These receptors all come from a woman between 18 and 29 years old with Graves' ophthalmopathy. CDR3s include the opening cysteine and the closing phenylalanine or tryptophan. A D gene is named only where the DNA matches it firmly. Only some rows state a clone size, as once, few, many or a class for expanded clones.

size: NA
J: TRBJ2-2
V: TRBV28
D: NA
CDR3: CASNDHLDRRDTGELFF
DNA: TGTGCCAGCAACGACCACCTAGACAGGAGGGACACCGGGGAGCTGTTTTTT

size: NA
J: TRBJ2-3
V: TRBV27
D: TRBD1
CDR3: CASPPPGQTTDTQYF
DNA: TGTGCCAGCCCACCCCCGGGACAGACGACAGATACGCAGTATTTT

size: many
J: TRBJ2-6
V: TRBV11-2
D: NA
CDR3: CASSHHSGANVLTF
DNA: TGTGCCAGCAGCCACCACTCTGGGGCCAACGTCCTGACTTTC

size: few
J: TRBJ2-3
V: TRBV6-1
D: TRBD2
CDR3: CAMLSGAGGTDTQYF
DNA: TGTGCCATGCTCTCGGGAGCGGGGGGCACAGATACGCAGTATTTT

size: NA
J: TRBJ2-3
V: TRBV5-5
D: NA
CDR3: CASSLAGGNSDTQYF
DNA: TGTGCCAGCAGCTTGGCCGGGGGTAATTCAGATACGCAGTATTTT

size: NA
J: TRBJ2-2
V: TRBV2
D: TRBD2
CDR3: CASSDFASGKAGELFF
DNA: TGTGCCAGCAGTGATTTCGCTAGCGGGAAGGCCGGGGAGCTGTTTTTT

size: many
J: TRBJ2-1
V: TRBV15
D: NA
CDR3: CATSTREVDWNEQFF
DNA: TGTGCCACCAGCACCCGGGAAGTAGACTGGAATGAGCAGTTCTTC

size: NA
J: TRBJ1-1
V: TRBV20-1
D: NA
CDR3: CSASAERWGHTEAFF
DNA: TGCAGTGCCAGCGCGGAACGGTGGGGCCACACTGAAGCTTTCTTT

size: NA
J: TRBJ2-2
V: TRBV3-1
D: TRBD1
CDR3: CASSHRGRGLSGRGTGELFF
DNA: TGTGCCAGCAGCCATAGGGGGCGAGGGTTATCTGGGCGAGGCACCGGGGAGCTGTTTTTT

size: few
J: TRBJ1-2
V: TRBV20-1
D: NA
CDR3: CSARAPESYGYTF
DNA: TGCAGTGCTAGAGCTCCAGAATCCTATGGCTACACCTTC

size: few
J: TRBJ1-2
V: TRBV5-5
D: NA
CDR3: CASSLEEDRDTPFDYTF
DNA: TGTGCCAGCAGCTTGGAAGAGGACCGGGACACCCCTTTTGATTACACCTTC

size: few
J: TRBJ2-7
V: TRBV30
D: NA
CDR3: CAWSRDRRLYEQYF
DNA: TGTGCCTGGAGTCGCGACAGAAGACTCTACGAGCAGTACTTC

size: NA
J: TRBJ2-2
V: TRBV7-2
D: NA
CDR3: CASAWGYTGELFF
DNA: TGTGCCAGCGCTTGGGGATATACCGGGGAGCTGTTTTTT

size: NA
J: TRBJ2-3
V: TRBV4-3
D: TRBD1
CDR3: CASSLDRADTDTQYF
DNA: TGCGCCAGCAGCCTGGACAGGGCGGATACAGATACGCAGTATTTT

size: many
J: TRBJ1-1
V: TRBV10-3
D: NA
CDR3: CAISLGQRNTEAFF
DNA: TGTGCCATCAGTCTAGGACAGAGGAACACTGAAGCTTTCTTT

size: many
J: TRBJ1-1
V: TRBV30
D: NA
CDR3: CAWSSVGGSKVGRTEAFF
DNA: TGTGCCTGGAGTTCGGTGGGGGGCAGCAAAGTCGGTCGCACTGAAGCTTTCTTT

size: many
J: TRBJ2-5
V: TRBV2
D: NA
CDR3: CASSEEMGLETQYF
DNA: TGTGCCAGCAGTGAAGAGATGGGGTTGGAGACCCAGTACTTC

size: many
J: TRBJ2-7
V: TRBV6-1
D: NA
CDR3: CASSVENPGTKPYEQYF
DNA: TGTGCCAGCAGTGTGGAGAACCCCGGGACAAAACCCTACGAGCAGTACTTC

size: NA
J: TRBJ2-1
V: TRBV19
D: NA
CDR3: CASSPRPFYNEQFF
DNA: TGTGCCAGTAGTCCAAGACCCTTCTACAATGAGCAGTTCTTC

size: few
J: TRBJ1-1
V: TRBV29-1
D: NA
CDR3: CSVLTGNEAFF
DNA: TGCAGCGTATTAACAGGTAATGAAGCTTTCTTT

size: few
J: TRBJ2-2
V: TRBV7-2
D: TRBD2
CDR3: CASSWDGGALNTGELFF
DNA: TGTGCCAGCAGCTGGGACGGGGGGGCGTTGAACACCGGGGAGCTGTTTTTT

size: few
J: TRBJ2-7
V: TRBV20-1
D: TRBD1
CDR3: CSATAPTGGGDEQYF
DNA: TGCAGTGCTACGGCTCCGACAGGGGGCGGCGACGAGCAGTACTTC

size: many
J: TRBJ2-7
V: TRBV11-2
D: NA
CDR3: CASSTRDLSTTREQYF
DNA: TGTGCCAGCAGCACTCGGGACCTTTCCACTACTAGGGAGCAGTACTTC

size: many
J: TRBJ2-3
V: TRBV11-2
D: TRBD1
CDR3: CASSLEPGQDSTDTQYF
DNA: TGTGCCAGCAGCTTAGAGCCGGGACAGGATAGCACAGATACGCAGTATTTT

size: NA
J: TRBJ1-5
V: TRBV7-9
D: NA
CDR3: CASSLVGPVSNQPQHF
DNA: TGTGCCAGCAGCTTAGTTGGGCCAGTCAGCAATCAGCCCCAGCATTTT

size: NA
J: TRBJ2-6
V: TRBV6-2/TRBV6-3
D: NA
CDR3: CASRQGSGANVLTF
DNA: TGTGCCAGCAGACAGGGCTCTGGGGCCAACGTCCTGACTTTC

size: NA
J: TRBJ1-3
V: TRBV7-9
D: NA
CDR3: CASSFHGGPGNTIYF
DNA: TGTGCCAGCAGCTTTCACGGGGGGCCGGGAAACACCATATATTTT

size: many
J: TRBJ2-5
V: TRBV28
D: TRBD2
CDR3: CASSPAGGPSETQYF
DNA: TGTGCCAGCAGTCCAGCGGGAGGGCCATCGGAGACCCAGTACTTC

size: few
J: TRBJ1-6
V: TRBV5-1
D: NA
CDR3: CASSLPQGNSPLHF
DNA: TGCGCCAGCAGCTTGCCCCAGGGGAACTCACCCCTCCACTTT

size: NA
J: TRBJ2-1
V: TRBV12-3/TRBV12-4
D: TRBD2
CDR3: CASRGLAGDQFF
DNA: TGTGCCAGCAGGGGACTAGCGGGAGATCAGTTCTTC

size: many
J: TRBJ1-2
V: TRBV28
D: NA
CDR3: CASSFRDMANYGYTF
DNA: TGTGCCAGCAGTTTCCGGGACATGGCTAACTATGGCTACACCTTC

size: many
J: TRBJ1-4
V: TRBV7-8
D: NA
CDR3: CASSLFLPHSATNEKLFF
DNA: TGTGCCAGCAGCTTATTTCTTCCCCACAGTGCAACTAATGAAAAACTGTTTTTT

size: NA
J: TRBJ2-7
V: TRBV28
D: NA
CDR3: CASSLFSRVYEQYF
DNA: TGTGCCAGCAGTTTATTCAGCAGGGTCTACGAGCAGTACTTC

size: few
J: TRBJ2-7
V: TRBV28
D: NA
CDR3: CASRETASEQYF
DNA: TGTGCCAGCAGGGAGACAGCTTCCGAGCAGTACTTC

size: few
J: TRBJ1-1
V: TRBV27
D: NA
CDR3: CASNDIDSTEAFF
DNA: TGTGCCAGCAACGATATTGACAGCACTGAAGCTTTCTTT

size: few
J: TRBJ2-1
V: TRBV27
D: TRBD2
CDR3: CASRPRRGAHNEQFF
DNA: TGTGCCAGCAGACCGCGGCGGGGGGCCCACAATGAGCAGTTCTTC

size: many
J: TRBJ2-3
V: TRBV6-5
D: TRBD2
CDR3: CASSYGGRTDTQYF
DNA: TGTGCCAGCAGTTACGGCGGGAGGACAGATACGCAGTATTTT

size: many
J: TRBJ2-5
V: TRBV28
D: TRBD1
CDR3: CASSPLRTGDGKTQYF
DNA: TGTGCCAGCAGTCCCTTGAGGACAGGGGACGGAAAGACCCAGTACTTC

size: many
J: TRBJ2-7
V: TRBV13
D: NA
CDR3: CASSEKGPFPYEQYF
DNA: TGTGCCAGCAGCGAGAAGGGACCTTTCCCCTACGAGCAGTACTTC